The 14 T cell receptor beta chains in this list originate from one sample, sequenced in a study of T cell responses to AZD1222 COVID-19 vaccine. Libraries were prepared by immunoSEQ multiplex PCR; TCRdb keeps only in-frame clonotypes and omits some of them. The sample contains 190,000 or so clones, roughly 91% of which appear only once. Sequences were derived from peripheral blood, sampled 28 days after the second AZD1222 dose. These receptors all come from an adult who received the AZD1222 COVID-19 vaccine.

The V and J genes are TRBV19 and TRBJ2-1, with D uncertain. The CDR3 covers 14 residues. The germline CDR1 and CDR2 sequences are LNHDA and SQIVND (reference sequence). V dropped 9 bases and J dropped 0 bases, with 12 bases sitting between them. CDR3 sequence: CASTTANSYNEQFF. The CDR3 nucleotides are TGTGCCAGCACTACGGCCAACTCCTACAATGAGCAGTTCTTC.

Turning to this clone: Other nucleotide sequences in the sample specify the same CDR3. CDR3 residues: CASSSAADTQYF. CDR3 bases: TGTGCCAGCAGTTCGGCTGCAGATACGCAGTATTTT. The V call is TRBV27, the J call TRBJ2-3, with no clear D. Germline CDR1 reads MNHEY; CDR2 reads SMNVEV (reference sequence). The V end lost 4 bases, the J end lost 4 bases, and 6 bases lay between the germline ends. CDR3 size: 12 residues.

The table lists this clone with a count of one. J is TRBJ2-5 and V is TRBV3-1 (or the pseudogene TRBV3-2); D may be TRBD1 or TRBD2 (5 bases each). The V end was cut by 2 bases, the J end by 6 bases, with 19 bases between. Germline V gene lookup returns CDR1 LGHDT and CDR2 YNNKEL (reference sequence). The CDR3 is 16 amino acids. CDR3 residues: CASSQPLRGPKQTQYF. In DNA, the CDR3 is TGTGCCAGCAGCCAACCCCTTAGGGGACCCAAACAGACCCAGTACTTC.

The gene calls are TRBV19 and TRBJ1-5; D is possibly TRBD1 (6 bases). The CDR3 consists of 17 residues. V was shortened by 7 bases and J by 0 bases, with 19 bases between the two germline ends. CDR1 is LNHDA and CDR2 is SQIVND in the germline V gene (reference sequence). The CDR3, as DNA: TGTGCCAGTACCCTCGACGACAGGCTCCATAGCAATCAGCCCCAGCATTTT. Translation gives CASTLDDRLHSNQPQHF.

This sequence joins TRBV6-2 or TRBV6-3 and TRBJ1-5; 7 bases are a match to TRBD1. Germline V gene data show CDR1 as MNHEY and CDR2 as SVGEGT. This CDR3 comprises 13 residues. The trim removed 6 bases at V and 5 bases at J, leaving 4 bases unmatched. The CDR3 here is CASSDREDQPQHF. CDR3 bases: TGTGCCAGCAGCGACAGGGAAGATCAGCCCCAGCATTTT.

This rearrangement joins TRBV19 to TRBJ1-5; D not resolved. V was cut by 0 bases and J by 2 bases, with 5 bases left in between. The length of the CDR3 is 14 residues. The germline CDR1 and CDR2 sequences are LNHDA and SQIVND (reference sequence). The CDR3 nucleotides are TGTGCCAGTAGTATAGATCCGGGCAATCAGCCCCAGCATTTT. Protein sequence: CASSIDPGNQPQHF. The full variable domain, rest sourced from reference TRBV19 and TRBJ1-5, is DGGITQSPKYLFRKEGQNVTLSCEQNLNHDAMYWYRQDPGQGLRLIYYSQIVNDFQKGDIAEGYSVSREKKESFPLTVTSAQKNPTAFYLCASSIDPGNQPQHFGDGTRLSIL.

V is TRBV24-1 and J is TRBJ1-2; perhaps TRBD1 as D (5 bases). This CDR3 has 19 amino acids. CDR1 KGHDR and CDR2 SFDVKD come from the germline V gene. The V gene lost 4 bases and the J gene lost 4 bases, with 27 bases spanning the gap. In nucleotides, the CDR3 is TGTGCCACCAGTGACCCAACCGCCGCCGGTGACAGATCGGGCTATGGCTACACCTTC. Translated: CATSDPTAAGDRSGYGYTF.

CDR3 in DNA: TGTGCCAGCAGCTTATCTGGGACACCCTACGAGCAGTACTTC. Protein: CASSLSGTPYEQYF. The rearrangement uses TRBV7-2 and TRBJ2-7, with a weak D call TRBD1 (6 bases). Per the germline V gene, CDR1 is SGHTA and CDR2 is FQGNSA. V lost 2 bases and J 2 bases, leaving 10 bases between the germline ends. This CDR3 region has 14 residues.

The chain has TRBV28 and TRBJ1-1; D unclear. The CDR3 totals 12 residues. Per the germline V gene, CDR1 is MDHEN and CDR2 is SYDVKM. V gave up 6 bases and J gave up 8 bases, with 13 bases separating them. In nucleotides, the CDR3 is TGTGCCAGCAGCACCGGACTGATAGAAGCTTTCTTT. Its translation: CASSTGLIEAFF.

This chain uses TRBV14 with TRBJ2-5; 8 bases align to TRBD2. V gave up 6 bases and J gave up 1 base; unmatched junction bases: 7. CDR3 size: 15 residues. Germline CDR1 and CDR2: SGHDN and FVKESK. CDR3: CASSFGTRTQETQYF. CDR3 sequence (DNA): TGTGCCAGCAGTTTTGGGACTAGGACCCAAGAGACCCAGTACTTC.

This sequence joins TRBV28 and TRBJ2-2, with D perhaps TRBD1 (6 bases). This CDR3 is 16 amino acids long. Germline-derived CDR1 and CDR2 are MDHEN and SYDVKM. Trimming took off 5 bases at V and 1 base at J, with 14 bases between the two ends. The CDR3 nucleotides are TGTGCCAGCAGTCCCCCCCGACAGGTGAACACCGGGGAGCTGTTTTTT. Its translation is CASSPPRQVNTGELFF.

This chain uses TRBV4-3 with TRBJ1-3; no reliable D call. Germline loops: CDR1 LGHNA, CDR2 YSLEER. CDR3 length: 13 residues. Trimming shortened V by 4 bases and J by 5 bases, and 9 bases separated the two germline ends. The CDR3 region is CASSLTIRNTIYF. CDR3 DNA sequence: TGCGCCAGCAGCCTAACAATCCGAAACACCATATATTTT.

The chain carries TRBV27 and TRBJ2-1; 13 bases match TRBD2. The V gene end was trimmed by 6 bases and the J gene end by 6 bases; junction bases not matched to a gene: 2. Germline assignment: CDR1 MNHEY and CDR2 SMNVEV (reference sequence). The CDR3 is 14 amino acids. CDR3 in DNA: TGTGCCAGCAGAACTAGCGGGAGGGCCAATGAGCAGTTCTTC. Residues: CASRTSGRANEQFF.

This rearrangement joins TRBV5-1 to TRBJ2-2; D may be TRBD2 (6 bases). The V end was cut by 4 bases, the J end by 11 bases, with 15 bases between. In germline, CDR1 is SGHRS, CDR2 YFSETQ. The CDR3 sequence is 13 residues long. The chain's CDR3 is CASSGGRTNELFF. Here the CDR3 DNA reads TGCGCCAGCAGCGGGGGACGGACTAACGAGCTGTTTTTT. Variable domain in full (rest from reference TRBV5-1 and TRBJ2-2): KAGVTQTPRYLIKTRGQQVTLSCSPISGHRSVSWYQQTPGQGLQFLFEYFSETQRNKGNFPGRFSGRQFSNSRSEMNVSTLELGDSALYLCASSGGRTNELFFGEGSRLTVL.